This T cell receptor beta chain was observed in a study of blood T cells in healthy people across ages. A remark on this clonotype: Its antigen is not identified.

Study-wide results and caveats: Long-lived donors carried more naive CD4+ cells and greater diversity than aged donors.

CDR1 SNHLY and CDR2 FYNNEI come from the germline V gene. The CDR3 is 13 residues long. V gave up 6 bases and J gave up 4 bases; unmatched junction bases: 2. Alongside a J-beta primer mix, a sample-barcoded 5' primer served in a second PCR lasting about 7 to 12 cycles. TCRdb itself ran the 5' RACE reads through MiXCR, one entry per CDR3 protein. This sample has about 1.6 million distinct CDR3 sequences; about 31% occur once, and the top ten carry approximately 11%. Every donor provided 9.5 to 10 milliliters of peripheral blood. The source is a woman aged 25 to 39 in good health. The rearrangement uses TRBV2 and TRBJ2-3; 9 bases align to TRBD1. The sample taken for sequencing was blood. In nucleotides, the CDR3 is TGTGCCAGCAGCGGGACAGGGTCAGATACGCAGTATTTT. Protein sequence: CASSGTGSDTQYF.